Presented here are 17 T cell receptor beta chains from one specimen sequenced in a study of T cell responses to AZD1222 COVID-19 vaccine. The repertoire was sequenced with immunoSEQ multiplex PCR; TCRdb's copy has only in-frame clones and lacks some. The repertoire includes some 110,000 clones, more than 75% of them detected once, and approximately 5% sits in the top ten. Sequencing was performed on peripheral blood, taken on day 0 of AZD1222 vaccination. Source of these receptors: an adult in good health.

The chain has TRBV10-2 and TRBJ1-1; D might be TRBD1 (5 bases). This CDR3 has 14 residues. Germline assignment: CDR1 WSHSY and CDR2 SAAADI. Trimming removed 6 bases from V and 3 bases from J, with 14 bases in between. As DNA, the CDR3 is TGCGCCAGCAGGAAAGGGGTGGCCTACACTGAAGCTTTCTTT. Its protein product is CASRKGVAYTEAFF.

The chain carries TRBV15 and TRBJ2-2; D call uncertain. Germline CDR1 reads LNHNV; CDR2 reads YYDKDF (reference sequence). V gave up 1 base and J gave up 6 bases, with 3 bases separating them. The CDR3 spans 12 residues. The CDR3 loop reads CATSRAAGELFF. In DNA form, the CDR3 reads TGTGCCACCAGCAGAGCGGCCGGGGAGCTGTTTTTT.

This clone was counted a few times. The CDR3, as DNA: TGTGCCAGTAGTATAGTCCCAGCCTACAATCAGCCCCAGCATTTT. As protein: CASSIVPAYNQPQHF. The rearrangement uses TRBV19 and TRBJ1-5, with D unresolved. Germline CDR1 reads LNHDA; CDR2 reads SQIVND (reference sequence). This CDR3 is built from 15 residues. V gave up 1 base and J gave up 3 bases, with 10 bases separating them. Full variable domain (remainder filled in from reference TRBV19 and TRBJ1-5): DGGITQSPKYLFRKEGQNVTLSCEQNLNHDAMYWYRQDPGQGLRLIYYSQIVNDFQKGDIAEGYSVSREKKESFPLTVTSAQKNPTAFYLCASSIVPAYNQPQHFGDGTRLSIL.

V usage is TRBV13 and J usage is TRBJ1-2, with 7 bases lining up with TRBD1. There are 14 residues in the CDR3. V shed 6 bases, J shed 3 bases, and the junction held 7 bases outside the gene matches. Germline CDR1 and CDR2: PRHDT and FYEKMQ (reference sequence). CDR3 protein: CASSSRQGHYGYTF. The CDR3 region has the DNA TGTGCCAGCAGTTCCCGACAGGGACACTATGGCTACACCTTC.

This clone is a singleton in its sample. The genes are TRBV6-5 and TRBJ2-3; 11 bases agree with TRBD1. Germline V CDR1 and CDR2: MNHEY, SVGAGI. V was pared by 7 bases and J by 6 bases, with 6 bases of the junction left unmatched. The CDR3 is made up of 14 amino acids. The CDR3 sequence is CASTRTGGSDTQYF. The CDR3 DNA reads as TGTGCCAGCACCCGGACAGGGGGCTCCGATACGCAGTATTTT.

The V and J genes are TRBV7-2 and TRBJ2-1; 13 bases are shared with TRBD2. The V segment lost 5 bases and the J segment 6 bases; nucleotides outside the gene matches: 7. CDR3 length: 16 residues. CDR1 SGHTA and CDR2 FQGNSA come from the germline V gene. The CDR3: CASSRTSGGALNEQFF. In nucleotides, the CDR3 is TGTGCCAGCAGCCGGACTAGCGGGGGAGCGCTCAATGAGCAGTTCTTC. Together with reference TRBV7-2 and TRBJ2-1, the CDR3 gives the full variable domain: GAGVSQSPSNKVTEKGKDVELRCDPISGHTALYWYRQSLGQGLEFLIYFQGNSAPDKSGLPSDRFSAERTGGSVSTLTIQRTQQEDSAVYLCASSRTSGGALNEQFFGPGTRLTVL.

This rearrangement joins TRBV27 to TRBJ2-3, with a possible D match to TRBD2 (5 bases). The CDR3 covers 12 residues. Trimming took 4 bases from V and 8 from J, leaving 10 bases between them. The germline V gene encodes CDR1 MNHEY and CDR2 SMNVEV (reference sequence). The CDR3 bases are TGTGCCAGCAGTTCGGGGTTCCTTACGCAGTATTTT. Protein product: CASSSGFLTQYF.

CDR3: CASSSLGGNQPQHF. The CDR3 nucleotides read TGTGCCAGTAGTAGTCTCGGGGGGAATCAGCCCCAGCATTTT. V usage is TRBV19 and J usage is TRBJ1-5; maybe TRBD1 (5 bases). Germline CDR1 reads LNHDA; CDR2 reads SQIVND (reference sequence). Trimming pared 4 bases from V and 4 bases from J, leaving 11 bases between. The CDR3 runs to 14 residues.

The J gene is TRBJ2-2, the V gene TRBV4-2; 15 bases align to TRBD2. Trimming took 4 bases from V and 2 from J; bases not matched to a gene: 8. Germline V gives CDR1 LGHNA, CDR2 YNFKEQ. The CDR3 is 19 amino acids. This CDR3 reads CASSPLGTSGGPNTGELFF. Here the CDR3 DNA reads TGTGCCAGCAGCCCCCTGGGGACTAGCGGGGGGCCTAACACCGGGGAGCTGTTTTTT.

The V gene is TRBV7-2, the J gene TRBJ2-3; D perhaps matches TRBD1 (5 bases). Trimming took 5 bases from V and 3 from J, leaving 15 bases between them. Germline V gene sequence: CDR1 SGHTA, CDR2 FQGNSA. There are 15 residues in the CDR3. CDR3: CASSVRQGRTDTQYF. DNA of the CDR3: TGTGCCAGCAGCGTTAGGCAGGGTAGGACAGATACGCAGTATTTT.

The J gene is TRBJ2-7, the V gene TRBV3-1 (or the pseudogene TRBV3-2); 9 bases match TRBD1. The CDR3 totals 14 residues. With V trimmed by 4 bases and J by 2 bases, 3 bases remained unmatched. The germline gives CDR1 LGHDT, CDR2 YNNKEL (reference sequence). Here the CDR3 reads CASSLGQGPYEQYF. CDR3 sequence (DNA): TGTGCCAGCAGCCTGGGACAGGGTCCCTACGAGCAGTACTTC.

The chain uses TRBV7-2 and TRBJ2-1; D is ambiguous. Trimming cost V 1 base and J 4 bases, with 8 bases left between them. This CDR3 contains 14 residues. Germline CDR1 is SGHTA and CDR2 is FQGNSA. CDR3 nucleotide sequence: TGTGCCAGCAGCTTAGGGGTACTTTACAATGAGCAGTTCTTC. Translation gives CASSLGVLYNEQFF.

The V call is TRBV9, the J call TRBJ1-4; D not certain. The CDR3 is made up of 16 amino acids. V shed 0 bases and J shed 2 bases, with 11 bases lying between them. Germline CDR1 SGDLS, CDR2 YYNGEE. CDR3 DNA: TGTGCCAGCAGCGTAGATTCGGGGAGGACTAATGAAAAACTGTTTTTT. This encodes CASSVDSGRTNEKLFF.

The chain employs TRBV19 and TRBJ1-2, with TRBD1 identical over 11 bases. V shed 4 bases and J 8 bases; nucleotides not matched to a gene: 9. In germline, CDR1 is LNHDA, CDR2 SQIVND (reference sequence). The CDR3 loop spans 15 amino acids. CDR3 loop: CASSNLGQGARGYTF. Here the CDR3 DNA reads TGTGCCAGTAGTAACTTAGGACAGGGGGCGCGGGGCTACACCTTC.

The J gene is TRBJ2-7, the V gene TRBV7-9; D remains ambiguous. The CDR3 has 11 residues. With 6 bases removed from V and 3 bases from J, the gap between germline ends came to 6 bases. Per the germline V gene, CDR1 is SEHNR and CDR2 is FQNEAQ (reference sequence). The CDR3 spells CASSQVYEQYF. The DNA for the CDR3 is TGTGCCAGCAGTCAAGTCTACGAGCAGTACTTC.

This rearrangement joins TRBV24-1 to TRBJ2-1; D is uncertain. The germline V gene encodes CDR1 KGHDR and CDR2 SFDVKD. V lost 0 bases, J lost 5 bases, and 1 base lay in between. CDR3 length equals 12 residues. CDR3 nucleotides: TGTGCCACCAGTGATTTGGACAATGAGCAGTTCTTC. This encodes CATSDLDNEQFF.

The chain couples TRBV4-3 to TRBJ2-7; TRBD1 agrees at 7 bases. The junction had 8 bases not matched to a gene; V was cut back by 0 bases and J by 3 bases. There are 16 residues in the CDR3. Per germline, CDR1 LGHNA and CDR2 YSLEER. For the CDR3, the DNA is TGCGCCAGCAGCCAAGATGGGGCCAGGGGGAACTACGAGCAGTACTTC. This gives the protein CASSQDGARGNYEQYF.